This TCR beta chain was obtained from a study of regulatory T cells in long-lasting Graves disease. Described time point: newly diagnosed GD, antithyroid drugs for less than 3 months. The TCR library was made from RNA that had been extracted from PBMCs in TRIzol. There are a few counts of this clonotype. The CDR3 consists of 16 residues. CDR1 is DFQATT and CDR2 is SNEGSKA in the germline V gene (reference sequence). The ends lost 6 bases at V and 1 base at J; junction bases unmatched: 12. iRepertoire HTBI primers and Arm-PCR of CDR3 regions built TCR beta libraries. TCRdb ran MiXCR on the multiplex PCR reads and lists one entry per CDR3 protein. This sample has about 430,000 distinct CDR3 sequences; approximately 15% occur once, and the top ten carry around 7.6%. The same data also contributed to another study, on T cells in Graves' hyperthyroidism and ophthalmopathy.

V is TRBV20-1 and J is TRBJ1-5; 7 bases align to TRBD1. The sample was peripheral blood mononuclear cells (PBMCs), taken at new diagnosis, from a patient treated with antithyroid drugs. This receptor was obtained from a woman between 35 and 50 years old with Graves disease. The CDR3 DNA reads TGCAGTGCAACGACAGGGCTTACTACAAGCAATCAGCCCCAGCATTTT. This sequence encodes CSATTGLTTSNQPQHF.